Below, 21 T cell receptor beta chains from the same sample are listed, as sequenced in a study of neurological immune-mediated disorders. TCRdb reprocessed the 5' RACE reads via MiXCR and lists one record per CDR3 protein. The sample holds around 18,000 distinct CDR3 sequences; about a quarter are singletons and the top ten take roughly a third. The sample comprised PBMCs. The origin of the receptors is a man aged 45-65 years with HTLV-1-associated myelopathy (HAM/TSP).

This clonotype was counted a few times. The chain couples TRBV5-1 to TRBJ2-3; D call uncertain. Trimming shortened V by 2 bases and J by 4 bases, and 5 bases separated the two germline ends. Germline CDR1 reads SGHRS; CDR2 reads YFSETQ. The CDR3 contains 12 residues. Here the CDR3 DNA reads TGCGCCAGCAGCTTCCCCCCAGATACGCAGTATTTT. Translating gives CASSFPPDTQYF. The full variable domain, its missing parts supplied by reference TRBV5-1 and TRBJ2-3, is KAGVTQTPRYLIKTRGQQVTLSCSPISGHRSVSWYQQTPGQGLQFLFEYFSETQRNKGNFPGRFSGRQFSNSRSEMNVSTLELGDSALYLCASSFPPDTQYFGPGTRLTVL.

This chain connects TRBV29-1 to TRBJ2-7, with 8 bases fitting TRBD1. Per germline, CDR1 SQVTM and CDR2 ANQGSEA. Trimming took 3 bases from V and 0 from J; bases not matched to a gene: 4. This CDR3 is built from 14 residues. CDR3 in amino acids: CSVEAGTGSYEQYF. The CDR3, as DNA: TGCAGCGTTGAGGCCGGGACAGGCTCCTACGAGCAGTACTTC.

The V call is TRBV29-1, the J call TRBJ1-1, with TRBD1 as a possible D gene (6 bases). The CDR3 totals 14 residues. Germline V lookup: CDR1 SQVTM, CDR2 ANQGSEA. The V end lost 5 bases, the J end lost 0 bases, and 13 bases lay between the germline ends. Here the CDR3 reads CSVSSGVMNTEAFF. CDR3 DNA sequence: TGCAGCGTTTCCTCAGGGGTTATGAACACTGAAGCTTTCTTT.

Many counts were recorded for this clonotype. The chain recombines TRBV29-1 with TRBJ1-5, with D unresolved. The V gene's germline CDR1 is SQVTM and CDR2 ANQGSEA. With 0 bases removed from V and 7 bases from J, the gap between germline ends came to 13 bases. The CDR3 has 14 residues. The DNA for the CDR3 is TGCAGCGTTGAAGATCGGTCCGATATCCAGCCCCAGCATTTT. As protein: CSVEDRSDIQPQHF.

This clonotype was seen only a few times. For the CDR3, the DNA is TGTGCCAGCAGCTTGGTTGCAGGGTTCTACGAGCAGTACTTC. Amino acids: CASSLVAGFYEQYF. The chain employs TRBV5-6 and TRBJ2-7; TRBD1 might be the D (5 bases). The CDR3 extends over 14 amino acids. Per the germline V gene, CDR1 is SGHDT and CDR2 is YYEEEE. Deletions cut 0 bases from V and 3 bases from J, with 10 bases between.

This clonotype was seen ten or more times. The V and J genes are TRBV14 and TRBJ2-7, with D perhaps TRBD1 or TRBD2 (5 bases each). CDR1 is SGHDN, CDR2 FVKESK, per germline. The V and J ends lost 1 base and 7 bases respectively, with 14 bases between them. CDR3 length equals 14 residues. The CDR3 DNA reads TGTGCCAGCAGCCAAGTCTACGGGGCAGGGGAGCAGTACTTC. It specifies CASSQVYGAGEQYF.

This clonotype has a handful of counts. This chain links TRBV5-1 with TRBJ2-6; D possibly corresponds to TRBD1 (5 bases). Trimming took 4 bases from V and 0 from J, leaving 8 bases between them. The CDR3 spans 15 residues. Germline V gene data show CDR1 as SGHRS and CDR2 as YFSETQ. For the CDR3, the DNA is TGCGCCAGCAGCCCAGGGAACTCTGGGGCCAACGTCCTGACTTTC. Translating it yields CASSPGNSGANVLTF.

This clonotype was found once. This chain connects TRBV7-2 to TRBJ2-1; D remains unclear. V lost 1 base and J 1 base, leaving 8 bases between the germline ends. CDR1 is SGHTA and CDR2 is FQGNSA in the germline V gene. The length of the CDR3 is 15 residues. DNA for the CDR3: TGTGCCAGCAGCTTAGGTATAGGGTCCTACAATGAGCAGTTCTTC. Its protein product is CASSLGIGSYNEQFF.

The rearrangement uses TRBV14 and TRBJ2-7; D might be TRBD1 (5 bases). The CDR3 contains 12 residues. In germline, CDR1 is SGHDN, CDR2 FVKESK. Between the trimmed V and J ends, which lost 3 bases and 6 bases, there was a span of 9 bases. CDR3 bases: TGTGCCAGCAGCCACCCTAGGGGCGAGCAGTACTTC. It is translated as CASSHPRGEQYF.

The chain is built from TRBV29-1 and TRBJ2-7, with 8 bases fitting TRBD1. The CDR3 covers 13 residues. Germline V gives CDR1 SQVTM, CDR2 ANQGSEA. J was trimmed by 5 bases and V by 0 bases; bases with no gene match: 3. CDR3 amino acids: CSVEDRGLNEQYF. DNA of the CDR3: TGCAGCGTTGAAGACAGGGGGCTGAACGAGCAGTACTTC.

This clonotype was counted many times. This sequence joins TRBV2 and TRBJ1-2; D gene uncertain. CDR3 length equals 13 residues. Germline-derived CDR1 and CDR2 are SNHLY and FYNNEI. V was shortened by 8 bases and J by 8 bases, with 18 bases between the two germline ends. The CDR3: CASQSGPSTGYTF. CDR3 DNA: TGTGCCAGCCAATCCGGGCCCTCTACGGGCTACACCTTC.

A few counts support this clonotype. The V and J genes are TRBV11-2 and TRBJ2-3; D is undetermined. V lost 2 bases to trimming and J lost 4 bases, with 4 bases between them. This CDR3 comprises 12 residues. The V gene's germline CDR1 is SGHAT and CDR2 FQNNGV. The CDR3 loop reads CASSLWADTQYF. Here the CDR3 DNA reads TGTGCCAGCAGCTTATGGGCAGATACGCAGTATTTT.

This clonotype has ten or more counts. The rearrangement links TRBV20-1 to TRBJ2-2, with 9 bases fitting TRBD2. The germline CDR1 and CDR2 sequences are DFQATT and SNEGSKA (reference sequence). The CDR3 has 15 amino acids. V gave up 5 bases and J gave up 4 bases; unmatched junction bases: 8. Written as DNA, the CDR3 is TGCAGTGCTCCGGGCGGGAGGGGGATCACCGGGGAGCTGTTTTTT. Amino acids: CSAPGGRGITGELFF.

This chain uses TRBV5-8 with TRBJ1-2; D is undetermined. V gave up 2 bases and J gave up 1 base, with 9 bases separating them. Per germline, CDR1 SGHTS and CDR2 YDEGEE. This CDR3 contains 14 residues. CDR3 in amino acids: CASSFRRDNYGYTF. CDR3 in DNA: TGTGCCAGCAGCTTTCGCCGAGATAACTATGGCTACACCTTC.

This chain uses TRBV11-1 with TRBJ2-4; 9 positions agree with TRBD2. The germline gives CDR1 SGHAT, CDR2 FQDESV (reference sequence). V lost 3 bases, J lost 8 bases, and 8 bases stayed unmatched. The CDR3 is 15 amino acids. CDR3 residues: CASSLKRGDKDIQYF. CDR3 DNA sequence: TGTGCCAGCAGCTTGAAGCGGGGGGACAAGGACATTCAGTACTTC.

This clonotype appeared a few times. V is TRBV10-3 and J is TRBJ2-5; D uncertain. This CDR3 spans 15 amino acids. CDR1 and CDR2 (germline): ENHRY, SYGVKD. V was trimmed by 10 bases and J by 1 base, leaving 19 bases between them. The CDR3 spells CATNHGSGSQETQYF. The CDR3 nucleotides read TGTGCCACTAACCACGGGTCCGGTAGCCAAGAGACCCAGTACTTC.

The V and J genes are TRBV20-1 and TRBJ1-1, with a weak D call TRBD1 (5 bases). The length of the CDR3 is 13 residues. With 8 bases removed from V and 1 base from J, the gap between germline ends came to 14 bases. Germline lookup yields CDR1 DFQATT and CDR2 SNEGSKA (reference sequence). As DNA, the CDR3 is TGCAGTTGGGAGGGACTTCAGAACACTGAAGCTTTCTTT. This sequence encodes CSWEGLQNTEAFF.

The chain links TRBV7-6 to TRBJ2-3; 7 bases map to TRBD1. Germline trimming cut 5 bases from V and 7 bases from J; bases unmatched to any gene: 6. CDR1 and CDR2 (germline): SGHVS, FNYEAQ. The CDR3 covers 13 residues. In DNA, the CDR3 is TGTGCCAGCAGCCCGACAGGGACGAATACGCAGTATTTT. It codes for CASSPTGTNTQYF.

The chain recombines TRBV5-4 with TRBJ2-3; D perhaps matches TRBD1 (5 bases). V was shortened by 0 bases and J by 0 bases, with 8 bases between the two germline ends. The CDR3 has 15 amino acids. Looked up from germline, CDR1 is SGHNT and CDR2 is YYREEE (reference sequence). The CDR3 spells CASSLAGSSTDTQYF. In DNA form, the CDR3 reads TGTGCCAGCAGCTTGGCAGGGTCTAGCACAGATACGCAGTATTTT.

This chain connects TRBV10-3 to TRBJ2-1; D is unclear. The CDR3 is 14 amino acids. The germline CDR1 and CDR2 sequences are ENHRY and SYGVKD. V lost 11 bases and J lost 6, with 20 bases in between. CDR3 protein: CAYSNPQGSNEQFF. The CDR3 region has the DNA TGTGCCTACTCCAACCCCCAAGGAAGCAATGAGCAGTTCTTC.

Only a few counts were recorded for this clonotype. This rearrangement joins TRBV5-6 to TRBJ2-2; the D gene is possibly TRBD2 (7 bases). The ends were cut back, 1 base at V and 4 bases at J, with 14 bases in the middle. Germline loops: CDR1 SGHDT, CDR2 YYEEEE. CDR3 length: 16 amino acids. Written as DNA, the CDR3 is TGTGCCAGCAGCTTGTACGGGGGGCCGGTCACCGGGGAGCTGTTTTTT. Protein product: CASSLYGGPVTGELFF.